Following are 30 T cell receptor beta chains from one sample sequenced in a study of T-cell reconstitution after alpha-beta-depleted transplantation in children. Preparation of the TCRbeta library involved a method that used unique molecular identifiers. Via MiXCR, TCRdb re-called the PCR reads, giving one row per CDR3 protein. The profile shows about 610,000 distinct CDR3 sequences, approximately 10% of them singletons. Material: PBMCs from the stem cell graft donor, obtained from the stem cell graft. The receptors here all came from a human donor who donated a stem cell graft to a child with acute myeloid leukemia.

This clonotype was observed many times. The genes are TRBV10-3 and TRBJ1-1, with D unresolved. Germline CDR1 is ENHRY and CDR2 is SYGVKD. This CDR3 contains 14 residues. Trimming shortened V by 3 bases and J by 0 bases, and 8 bases separated the two germline ends. CDR3 region: CAISERVLNTEAFF. The CDR3 DNA sequence: TGTGCCATCAGTGAACGCGTACTGAACACTGAAGCTTTCTTT.

The gene calls are TRBV9 and TRBJ2-3; 9 bases fit TRBD1. The length of the CDR3 is 14 residues. From germline, CDR1 is SGDLS and CDR2 YYNGEE. The ends lost 2 bases at V and 6 bases at J; junction bases unmatched: 4. The CDR3 spells CASSVAGQGDTQYF. CDR3 coding DNA: TGTGCCAGCAGCGTCGCCGGACAGGGGGATACGCAGTATTTT.

This clonotype appeared a few times. The V and J genes are TRBV9 and TRBJ1-3, with unresolved D. CDR1 is SGDLS, CDR2 YYNGEE, per germline. The CDR3 totals 16 residues. The V gene lost 1 base and the J gene lost 0 bases, with 11 bases spanning the gap. CDR3 loop: CASSVTDADSGNTIYF. The CDR3 bases are TGTGCCAGCAGCGTAACCGACGCAGACTCTGGAAACACCATATATTTT.

This clonotype was detected many times. The chain carries TRBV4-2 and TRBJ2-1; perhaps TRBD2 as D (5 bases). Trimming removed 1 base from V and 8 bases from J, with 12 bases in between. The CDR3 totals 14 residues. Germline V gene lookup returns CDR1 LGHNA and CDR2 YNFKEQ. CDR3 sequence: CASSQGGLWDEQFF. The CDR3 DNA follows: TGTGCCAGCAGCCAAGGCGGACTCTGGGATGAGCAGTTCTTC.

This clonotype was found many times. The chain uses TRBV7-2 and TRBJ2-5; D remains ambiguous. In germline, CDR1 is SGHTA, CDR2 FQGNSA. The CDR3 consists of 14 residues. Trimming removed 1 base at V and 2 bases at J, with 8 bases between. The chain's CDR3 is CASSLESTQETQYF. CDR3 in DNA: TGTGCCAGCAGCTTAGAGTCAACACAAGAGACCCAGTACTTC.

The table lists this clonotype with many counts. The chain joins TRBV29-1 to TRBJ1-1, with 9 bases that match TRBD1. CDR1 is SQVTM and CDR2 is ANQGSEA in the germline V gene. With V trimmed by 4 bases and J by 2 bases, 5 bases remained unmatched. The CDR3 runs 14 residues. CDR3 in DNA: TGCAGCGTTGGGGGACAGGGATTAAACACTGAAGCTTTCTTT. This encodes CSVGGQGLNTEAFF.

This clonotype has ten or more counts. As DNA, the CDR3 is TGTGCCAGCAGTCCTGATCGACAGGGGGCTCATGAGCAGTTCTTC. Its protein is CASSPDRQGAHEQFF. The chain uses TRBV12-3 or TRBV12-4 and TRBJ2-1; 10 positions match TRBD1. After removal of 5 bases from V and 8 bases from J, the junction contained 9 bases not matched to a gene. The CDR3 contains 15 residues.

This chain connects TRBV20-1 to TRBJ1-4; tentatively, D is TRBD1 (6 bases). The ends were cut back, 5 bases at V and 4 bases at J, with 20 bases in the middle. Germline values: CDR1 DFQATT, CDR2 SNEGSKA (reference sequence). This CDR3 spans 16 amino acids. CDR3 coding DNA: TGCAGTGCTGGGCCCCCCACAGGGTTGGATAATGAAAAACTGTTTTTT. It translates to CSAGPPTGLDNEKLFF.

The chain couples TRBV4-3 to TRBJ2-2; perhaps D is TRBD1 or TRBD2 (6 bases each). V lost 0 bases, J lost 5 bases, and 13 bases lay in between. Germline-derived CDR1 and CDR2 are LGHNA and YSLEER. The CDR3 consists of 16 residues. CDR3 in DNA: TGCGCCAGCAGCCAAGATACGGGGGCGCGAACCGGGGAGCTGTTTTTT. This gives the protein CASSQDTGARTGELFF.

This clonotype was counted at least ten times. V is TRBV20-1 and J is TRBJ2-1; D possibly corresponds to TRBD2 (6 bases). Germline lookup yields CDR1 DFQATT and CDR2 SNEGSKA (reference sequence). This CDR3 region has 15 residues. The ends were cut back, 3 bases at V and 2 bases at J, with 14 bases in the middle. The CDR3 DNA reads TGCAGTGCTAGCTTTCTAGCGATCGCCTACAATGAGCAGTTCTTC. Translating it yields CSASFLAIAYNEQFF.

Only a few counts were recorded for this clonotype. The rearrangement uses TRBV7-9 and TRBJ2-7; perhaps TRBD2 as D (7 bases). The CDR3 is made up of 13 amino acids. Per the germline V gene, CDR1 is SEHNR and CDR2 is FQNEAQ (reference sequence). The V gene lost 5 bases and the J gene lost 5 bases, with 13 bases spanning the gap. As DNA, the CDR3 is TGTGCCAGCAGCCGCCAGGGGAGGGACGAGCAGTACTTC. As protein: CASSRQGRDEQYF. The full variable domain, rest sourced from reference TRBV7-9 and TRBJ2-7, is DTGVSQNPRHKITKRGQNVTFRCDPISEHNRLYWYRQTLGQGPEFLTYFQNEAQLEKSRLLSDRFSAERPKGSFSTLEIQRTEQGDSAMYLCASSRQGRDEQYFGPGTRLTVT.

The chain has TRBV28 and TRBJ2-7, with 9 bases identical to TRBD2. The V and J ends lost 6 bases and 4 bases, in that order; junction bases with no gene match: 10. CDR1 is MDHEN, CDR2 SYDVKM, per germline. The length of the CDR3 is 15 residues. CDR3 nucleotide sequence: TGTGCCAGCAGCCCCTCTCTAGCGGGAAAATACGAGCAGTACTTC. It is translated as CASSPSLAGKYEQYF. Full variable domain (missing parts from reference TRBV28 and TRBJ2-7): DVKVTQSSRYLVKRTGEKVFLECVQDMDHENMFWYRQDPGLGLRLIYFSYDVKMKEKGDIPEGYSVSREKKERFSLILESASTNQTSMYLCASSPSLAGKYEQYFGPGTRLTVT.

This chain connects TRBV6-1 to TRBJ2-3; no definite D call. The CDR3 has 14 amino acids. V was pared by 10 bases and J by 3 bases, with 17 bases between. Germline V gene lookup returns CDR1 MNHNS and CDR2 SASEGT. The CDR3, as DNA: TGTGCCACCCGCCCTGGGTCGAAAACAGATACGCAGTATTTT. It specifies CATRPGSKTDTQYF.

This clonotype occurred many times. The chain uses TRBV7-2 and TRBJ2-2; no firm D call. The germline V gene has CDR1 SGHTA and CDR2 FQGNSA. Trimming cost V 5 bases and J 4 bases, with 17 bases left between them. There are 16 residues in the CDR3. This CDR3 reads CASSLHGRRGTGELFF. In nucleotides, the CDR3 is TGTGCCAGCAGCCTACATGGAAGACGAGGCACCGGGGAGCTGTTTTTT.

J is TRBJ1-2 and V is TRBV10-3; 7 positions match TRBD1. CDR3 size: 15 residues. CDR1 ENHRY and CDR2 SYGVKD come from the germline V gene. With 2 bases clipped from V and 1 base from J, the junction kept 4 bases outside the gene matches. The CDR3 sequence: CAISERQGINYGYTF. The CDR3 DNA reads as TGTGCCATCAGTGAGCGACAGGGAATTAACTATGGCTACACCTTC.

CDR3 in DNA: TGCAGTGCTCATTGGACTAGCGGGAGAGGCGACGAGCAGTACTTC. Translation: CSAHWTSGRGDEQYF. The chain couples TRBV20-1 to TRBJ2-7; 13 nucleotides align to TRBD2. The trim removed 5 bases at V and 5 bases at J, leaving 9 bases unmatched. CDR1 and CDR2 (germline): DFQATT, SNEGSKA (reference sequence). CDR3 length: 15 amino acids.

The genes are TRBV7-9 and TRBJ2-7; 12 bases fit TRBD2. This CDR3 is built from 15 residues. Germline CDR1 SEHNR, CDR2 FQNEAQ (reference sequence). The V gene end was trimmed by 5 bases and the J gene end by 3 bases; junction bases not matched to a gene: 5. The CDR3 region is CASSERTSGIYEQYF. CDR3 DNA sequence: TGTGCCAGCAGCGAACGGACTAGCGGGATCTACGAGCAGTACTTC.

This clonotype was picked up a small number of times. The V and J genes are TRBV7-3 and TRBJ2-1; TRBD2 is a possible D gene (6 bases). CDR1 SGHTA and CDR2 FQGTGA come from the germline V gene. V lost 6 bases and J lost 10, with 16 bases in between. This CDR3 is 13 amino acids long. CDR3 amino acids: CASSSGLPGEQFF. The CDR3 DNA follows: TGTGCCAGCAGTTCGGGACTCCCAGGGGAGCAGTTCTTC.

The rearrangement joins TRBV7-9 to TRBJ2-2, with D unresolved. Trimming shortened V by 5 bases and J by 0 bases, and 10 bases separated the two germline ends. The V gene's germline CDR1 is SEHNR and CDR2 FQNEAQ (reference sequence). This CDR3 comprises 15 residues. In DNA, the CDR3 is TGTGCCAGCAGCCCTATGAGCGCGAACACCGGGGAGCTGTTTTTT. It specifies CASSPMSANTGELFF.

The sample holds many counts of this clonotype. The chain combines TRBV4-2 with TRBJ2-4, with D maybe TRBD1 (5 bases). Germline CDR1 is LGHNA and CDR2 is YNFKEQ. Trimming cost V 1 base and J 7 bases, with 14 bases left between them. There are 15 residues in the CDR3. The CDR3 DNA follows: TGTGCCAGCAGCCAAGGGCAGGGAACTTGGAACATTCAGTACTTC. Amino acid sequence: CASSQGQGTWNIQYF.

The V and J genes are TRBV6-1 and TRBJ2-3; possible D gene TRBD1, 7 bases. CDR3 length: 16 amino acids. V lost 0 bases and J lost 5, with 15 bases in between. Germline V gene lookup returns CDR1 MNHNS and CDR2 SASEGT. CDR3 nucleotides: TGTGCCAGCAGTGAAGCAGGGGGCGGGGTGGTAGATACGCAGTATTTT. This encodes CASSEAGGGVVDTQYF.

This clonotype was detected a few times. The rearrangement joins TRBV6-4 to TRBJ2-1; no firm D call. Germline V gives CDR1 MRHNA, CDR2 SNTAGT. This CDR3 comprises 10 residues. Trimming took off 0 bases at V and 15 bases at J, with 6 bases between the two ends. The CDR3 loop reads CASSDSVRFF. CDR3 DNA: TGTGCCAGCAGTGACTCGGTACGGTTCTTC.

J is TRBJ2-1 and V is TRBV7-3, with D perhaps matching TRBD1 (6 bases). The CDR3 spans 14 residues. The germline V gene encodes CDR1 SGHTA and CDR2 FQGTGA. Trimming shortened V by 4 bases and J by 9 bases, and 16 bases separated the two germline ends. DNA of the CDR3: TGTGCCAGCAGCTCCCAAGGACAGCCGACTGAGCAGTTCTTC. It specifies CASSSQGQPTEQFF.

This clonotype was found once. The gene calls are TRBV5-5 and TRBJ2-1, with a weak D call TRBD1 (6 bases). V gave up 4 bases and J gave up 1 base, with 9 bases separating them. CDR3 length: 14 residues. From germline, CDR1 is SGHKS and CDR2 YYEKEE (reference sequence). The CDR3 spells CASSRQESYNEQFF. CDR3 DNA: TGTGCCAGCAGCCGACAGGAGTCCTACAATGAGCAGTTCTTC.

This clonotype appeared many times. The V call is TRBV20-1, the J call TRBJ2-5; 10 bases fit TRBD2. Germline V gene data show CDR1 as DFQATT and CDR2 as SNEGSKA (reference sequence). The ends lost 6 bases at V and 6 bases at J; junction bases unmatched: 13. CDR3 length equals 15 residues. CDR3 nucleotide sequence: TGCAGTGCCCAGGGAGCTAGCGGGAGAGTGAAGACCCAGTACTTC. Translation: CSAQGASGRVKTQYF.

Note on this clonotype: Mismatch with germline at one junction end may stem from a read error. The chain carries TRBV20-1 and TRBJ2-5; no firm D call. Germline V lookup: CDR1 DFQATT, CDR2 SNEGSKA (reference sequence). The CDR3 contains 15 residues. The CDR3 loop is CSATSTGLSQGTQYF. DNA of the CDR3: TGCAGTGCTACGTCCACCGGCCTATCGCAAGGGACCCAGTACTTC.

This rearrangement joins TRBV20-1 to TRBJ2-1, with D unclear. Germline CDR1 and CDR2: DFQATT and SNEGSKA (reference sequence). This CDR3 contains 10 residues. V was cut by 3 bases and J by 15 bases, with 12 bases left in between. The CDR3 bases are TGCAGTGCTAGTCCAGTCTCGTTGTTCTTC. This gives the protein CSASPVSLFF.

This clonotype appeared a few times. The V and J genes are TRBV5-1 and TRBJ1-1, with 7 bases aligning to TRBD1. The V gene's germline CDR1 is SGHRS and CDR2 YFSETQ. V lost 3 bases, J lost 4 bases, and 3 bases stayed unmatched. The CDR3 length is 13 residues. The CDR3 nucleotides are TGCGCCAGCAGCTCGACAGGGAGCACTGAAGCTTTCTTT. Protein product: CASSSTGSTEAFF.

This clonotype was seen many times. J is TRBJ2-7 and V is TRBV12-3 or TRBV12-4; D is unclear. The CDR3 length is 11 residues. Trimming removed 2 bases at V and 7 bases at J, with 6 bases between. CDR3 DNA sequence: TGTGCCAGCAGTTTACTGACAGAGCAGTACTTC. Protein: CASSLLTEQYF.

This clonotype came up many times. The V and J genes are TRBV7-2 and TRBJ2-3; the match to TRBD2 covers 14 bases. CDR1 and CDR2 from the germline V gene are SGHTA and FQGNSA. The CDR3 loop spans 15 amino acids. V lost 7 bases to trimming and J lost 4 bases; unmatched junction nucleotides: 4. The CDR3 nucleotides read TGTGCCAGCATCAGACTAGCGGGAGGGGCAGATACGCAGTATTTT. Protein: CASIRLAGGADTQYF.